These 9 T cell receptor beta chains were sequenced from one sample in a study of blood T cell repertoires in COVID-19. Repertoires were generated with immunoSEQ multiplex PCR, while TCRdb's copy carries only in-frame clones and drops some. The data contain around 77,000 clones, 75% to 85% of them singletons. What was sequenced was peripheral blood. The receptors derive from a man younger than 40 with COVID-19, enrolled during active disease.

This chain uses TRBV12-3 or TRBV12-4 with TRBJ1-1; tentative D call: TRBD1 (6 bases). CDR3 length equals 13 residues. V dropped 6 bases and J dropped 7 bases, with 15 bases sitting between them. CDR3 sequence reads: CASSIQGSLEAFF. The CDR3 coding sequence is TGTGCCAGCAGCATACAGGGTTCCCTTGAAGCTTTCTTT.

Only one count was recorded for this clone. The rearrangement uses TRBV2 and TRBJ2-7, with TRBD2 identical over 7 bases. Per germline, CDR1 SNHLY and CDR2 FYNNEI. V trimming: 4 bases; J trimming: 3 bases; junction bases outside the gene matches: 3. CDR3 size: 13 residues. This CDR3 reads CASSGEGYYEQYF. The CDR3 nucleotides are TGTGCCAGCAGTGGGGAGGGCTACTACGAGCAGTACTTC.

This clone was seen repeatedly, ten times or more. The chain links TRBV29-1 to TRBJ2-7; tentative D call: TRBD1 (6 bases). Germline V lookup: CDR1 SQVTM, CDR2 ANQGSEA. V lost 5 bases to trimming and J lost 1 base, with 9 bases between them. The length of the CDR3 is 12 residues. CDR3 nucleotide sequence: TGCAGCGTTAGGACAGTTTCCTACGAGCAGTACTTC. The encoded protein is CSVRTVSYEQYF.

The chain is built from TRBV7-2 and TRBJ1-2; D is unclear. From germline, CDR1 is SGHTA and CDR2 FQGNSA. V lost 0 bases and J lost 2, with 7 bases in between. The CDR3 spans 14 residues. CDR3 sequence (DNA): TGTGCCAGCAGCTTAGCGACCGGGAACTATGGCTACACCTTC. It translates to CASSLATGNYGYTF.

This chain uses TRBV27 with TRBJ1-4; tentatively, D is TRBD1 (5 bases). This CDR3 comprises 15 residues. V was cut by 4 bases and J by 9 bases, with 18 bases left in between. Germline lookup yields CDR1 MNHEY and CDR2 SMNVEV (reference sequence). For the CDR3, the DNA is TGTGCCAGCAGTTCTACCCAGGGAATGGGTAAAAAACTGTTTTTT. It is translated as CASSSTQGMGKKLFF. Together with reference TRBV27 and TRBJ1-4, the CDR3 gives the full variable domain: EAQVTQNPRYLITVTGKKLTVTCSQNMNHEYMSWYRQDPGLGLRQIYYSMNVEVTDKGDVPEGYKVSRKEKRNFPLILESPSPNQTSLYFCASSSTQGMGKKLFFGSGTQLSVL.

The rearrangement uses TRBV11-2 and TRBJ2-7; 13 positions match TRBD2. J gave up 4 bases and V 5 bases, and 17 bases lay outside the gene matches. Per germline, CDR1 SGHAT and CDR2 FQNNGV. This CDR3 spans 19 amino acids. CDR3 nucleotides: TGTGCCAGCAGCCACCTACTAGCGGGAGGGCCTGACGGTTGGTACGAGCAGTACTTC. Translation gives CASSHLLAGGPDGWYEQYF.

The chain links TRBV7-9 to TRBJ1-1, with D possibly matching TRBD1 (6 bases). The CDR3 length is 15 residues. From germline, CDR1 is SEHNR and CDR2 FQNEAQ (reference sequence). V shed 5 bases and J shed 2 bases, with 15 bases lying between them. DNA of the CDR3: TGTGCCAGCAGCCCGATCGGCAGGGGAAACACTGAAGCTTTCTTT. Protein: CASSPIGRGNTEAFF.

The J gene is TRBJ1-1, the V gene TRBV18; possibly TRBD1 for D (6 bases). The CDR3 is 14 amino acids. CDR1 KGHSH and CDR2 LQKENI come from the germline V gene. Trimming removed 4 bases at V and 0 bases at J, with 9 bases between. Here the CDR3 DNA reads TGTGCCAGCTCACGGGCAGGGGTGAACACTGAAGCTTTCTTT. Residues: CASSRAGVNTEAFF.

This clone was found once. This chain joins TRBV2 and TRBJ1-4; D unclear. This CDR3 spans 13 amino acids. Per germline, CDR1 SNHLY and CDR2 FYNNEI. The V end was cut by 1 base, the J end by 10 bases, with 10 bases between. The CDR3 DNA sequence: TGTGCCAGCAGTGAAGAAGCGGGCCGAAAACTGTTTTTT. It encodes CASSEEAGRKLFF.